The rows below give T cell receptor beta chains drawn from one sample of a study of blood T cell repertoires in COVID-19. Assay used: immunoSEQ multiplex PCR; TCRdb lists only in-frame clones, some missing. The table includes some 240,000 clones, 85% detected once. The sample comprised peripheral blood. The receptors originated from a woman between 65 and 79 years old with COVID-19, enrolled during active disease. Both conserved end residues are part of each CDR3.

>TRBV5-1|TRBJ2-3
CASSLGTSGDTQYF
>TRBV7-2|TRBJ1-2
CASSLRTGDYGYTF
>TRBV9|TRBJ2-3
CASSVGPGTYTDTQYF
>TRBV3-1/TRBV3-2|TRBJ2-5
CASSQDFTSGTEETQYF
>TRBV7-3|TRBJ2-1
CASSLILADNEQFF
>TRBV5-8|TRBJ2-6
CASSRAGGGANVLTF
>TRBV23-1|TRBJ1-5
CASSQYRQGKGNQPQHF
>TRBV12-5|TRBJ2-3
CASGFAGFTDTQYF
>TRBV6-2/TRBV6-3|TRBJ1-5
CASSPGQGRNQPQHF
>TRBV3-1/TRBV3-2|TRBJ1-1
CASSQYRGGDEAFF
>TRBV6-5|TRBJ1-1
CASKIYRGYTEAFF
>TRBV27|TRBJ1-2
CASSYRGANYGYTF
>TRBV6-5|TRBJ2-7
CASSYVPYEQYF
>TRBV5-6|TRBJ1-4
CASGTTPGQGYEKLFF
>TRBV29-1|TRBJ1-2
CSVEGYGGGQGAYGYTF
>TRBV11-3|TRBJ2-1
CASSFGQGNDEQFF
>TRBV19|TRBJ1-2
CASSIDWTGIYGYTF
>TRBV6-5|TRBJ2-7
CASSPGGAGQYF
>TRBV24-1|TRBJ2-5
CATSDRTGNQYF
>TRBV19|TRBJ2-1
CASSGGSYNEQFF
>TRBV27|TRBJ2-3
CASSSGLASGGNTQYF
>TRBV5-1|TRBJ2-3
CASTGTSGRTSTDTQYF
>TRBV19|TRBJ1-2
CASRWDINDYGYTF
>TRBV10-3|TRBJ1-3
CAISPAGGSLYSGNTIYF
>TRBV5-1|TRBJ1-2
CASSRDDVGGYTF
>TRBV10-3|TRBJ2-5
CAISEGGLTQETQYF
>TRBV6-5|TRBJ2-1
CASTIPGRNEQFF
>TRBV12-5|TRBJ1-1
CASGWGTLRATEAFF
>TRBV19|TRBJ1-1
CASSIRGLGTEAFF
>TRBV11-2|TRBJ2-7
CASSLYSGYSYEQYF
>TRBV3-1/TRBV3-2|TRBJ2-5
CASSLSGSETQYF
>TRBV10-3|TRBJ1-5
CAISESGADQPQHF
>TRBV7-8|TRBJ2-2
CASSAGIPTGELFF
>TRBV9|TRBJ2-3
CASSEVRDTQYF
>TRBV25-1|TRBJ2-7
CASSESLAGAREQYF
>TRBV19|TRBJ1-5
CASSQQGRVSQHF
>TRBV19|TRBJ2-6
CASATASGANVLTF
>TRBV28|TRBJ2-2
CASEAAGVDTGELFF
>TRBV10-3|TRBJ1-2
CATMGQGGGVVGYTF
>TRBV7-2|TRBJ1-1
CASSLLGQGNTEAFF
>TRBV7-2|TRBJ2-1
CASSMRGGGAFNEQFF
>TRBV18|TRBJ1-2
CASSPPDREAYGYTF
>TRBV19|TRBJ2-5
CASSINQGRKTQYF
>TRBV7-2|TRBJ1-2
CASSTSGGERDGYTF
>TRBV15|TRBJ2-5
CATSRDKSRQETQYF
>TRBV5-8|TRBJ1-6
CASSLVSSSPLHF
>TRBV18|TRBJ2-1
CASSPQGGSGRALNEQFF
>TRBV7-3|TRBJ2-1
CASSYDRGNYNEQFF
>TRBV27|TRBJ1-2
CASSGWDRGSYGYTF